This T cell receptor beta chain was documented in a study of blood T cell repertoires in COVID-19. Measured with immunoSEQ multiplex PCR; TCRdb has only the in-frame clones, and not every one. The data contain approximately 72,000 clones, around 83% of them singletons. In its sample, this clone was seen a few times. The V and J ends lost 5 bases and 1 base, in that order; junction bases with no gene match: 1. The CDR3 has 13 residues. Germline lookup yields CDR1 LGHNA and CDR2 YSLEER. The TCR was taken from a woman aged 80 or over with active or convalescent COVID-19. The chain recombines TRBV4-3 with TRBJ1-1; TRBD1 matches 7 bases. Sample: peripheral blood. CDR3: CASSWDRNTEAFF. In DNA, the CDR3 is TGCGCCAGCAGCTGGGACAGGAACACTGAAGCTTTCTTT.